Listed below are T cell receptor beta chains from one sample, sequenced in a study of identical twins. TCRdb redid the calling of the 5' RACE reads with MiXCR, one entry per CDR3 protein. The table includes around 450,000 distinct CDR3 sequences, 14% detected once. This sample also belongs to another study, concerning yellow fever vaccine responses in identical twins.

Sequenced input: CD4+ T cells sorted from blood. These receptor sequences come from a woman aged 18-29 years in good health. Both conserved end residues are part of each CDR3. D genes are given only for firm matches. For some rows the clone size is stated as once, few or many, or as a class when expanded; others skip it.

TRBJ1-2	TRBV4-1	TRBD1	-	TGCGCCAGCAGCCAAGGAAGACAGGGAGGTGGTGGCTACACCTTC	CASSQGRQGGGGYTF
TRBJ2-3	TRBV5-1	TRBD2	-	TGCGCCAGCAGCTTGGAACTAGCGGGAGTATTAGATACGCAGTATTTT	CASSLELAGVLDTQYF
TRBJ2-1	TRBV20-1	-	few	TGCAGTGCGGCCCGGAGTAGTGGTGAGCAGTTCTTC	CSAARSSGEQFF
TRBJ2-4	TRBV6-1	-	few	TGTGCCAGCAGTCGAACCCGATCCTCTATCAACATTCAGTACTTC	CASSRTRSSINIQYF
TRBJ2-3	TRBV20-1	TRBD2	few	TGCAGTGCCCCCGGGACTAGCGGGAGGACAGATACGCAGTATTTT	CSAPGTSGRTDTQYF
TRBJ2-7	TRBV7-9	TRBD1	few	TGTGCCAGCAGCTTAGCGGGTTCGGGACAGGACTTCTCCGAGCAGTACTTC	CASSLAGSGQDFSEQYF
TRBJ2-7	TRBV10-3	TRBD2	many	TGTGCCATAGGACTAGCGGGTCTCTACGAGCAGTACTTC	CAIGLAGLYEQYF
TRBJ1-5	TRBV19	-	few	TGTGCCAGTAATCAGGGGAGTCAGCCCCAGCATTTT	CASNQGSQPQHF
TRBJ2-7	TRBV20-1	TRBD2	few	TGCAGTGCTATGACTAGCGGGGGGGGTGTCTCCTACGAGCAGTACTTC	CSAMTSGGGVSYEQYF
TRBJ1-1	TRBV12-3/TRBV12-4	-	many	TGTGCCAGCAGTTGGGACGGGGGCACTGAAGCTTTCTTT	CASSWDGGTEAFF
TRBJ2-1	TRBV28	TRBD2	-	TGTGCCAGCGGCGGGGGCTCCTACAATGAGCAGTTCTTC	CASGGGSYNEQFF
TRBJ2-3	TRBV11-2	TRBD2	-	TGTGCCAGCAGCTTACTCCCTGGGACTAGCGGGAGAGGAAATACGCAGTATTTT	CASSLLPGTSGRGNTQYF
TRBJ2-3	TRBV20-1	TRBD2	few	TGCAGTGCTAATTCCCGGCTAGCGGGATTAGGCACAGATACGCAGTATTTT	CSANSRLAGLGTDTQYF
TRBJ2-7	TRBV6-2/TRBV6-3	-	-	TGTGCCAGCAAACCACCAGGGTCCTCCTACGAGCAGTACTTC	CASKPPGSSYEQYF
TRBJ1-5	TRBV20-1	-	few	TGCAGTGCTAGAGATCCCCAGGGGCAGCCCCAGCATTTT	CSARDPQGQPQHF
TRBJ2-1	TRBV30	TRBD2	once	TGTGCCTGGAGTGGGCTAGCGGGAGCTGGTGAGCAGTTCTTC	CAWSGLAGAGEQFF
TRBJ1-1	TRBV29-1	-	many	TGCAGCGGAGGCCCCCAGGTGGGCACTGAAGCTTTCTTT	CSGGPQVGTEAFF
TRBJ2-1	TRBV3-1	-	many	TGTGCCAGCAGCCTCCGGGACTACAATGAGCAGTTCTTC	CASSLRDYNEQFF
TRBJ2-3	TRBV7-8	-	many	TGTGCCAGCAGCTTCCCCCCCCCGGGCACAGATACGCAGTATTTT	CASSFPPPGTDTQYF
TRBJ2-1	TRBV6-2/TRBV6-3	TRBD2	many	TGTGCCAGCAGCCTGACTAGCAGGAGCTCCTACAATGAGCAGTTCTTC	CASSLTSRSSYNEQFF
TRBJ2-7	TRBV11-2	TRBD2	-	TGTGCCAGCAGCTCGGGTACTAGCGGGAGTGGCGAGCAGTACTTC	CASSSGTSGSGEQYF
TRBJ2-7	TRBV4-2	TRBD2	few	TGTGCCAGCAGCCACCCCCCCGGGGGACTAGGGGGGGTAGAGCAGTACTTC	CASSHPPGGLGGVEQYF
TRBJ2-2	TRBV7-9	-	few	TGTGCCAGCAGCTTACGCCTACGGGAGAACACCGGGGAGCTGTTTTTT	CASSLRLRENTGELFF
TRBJ2-5	TRBV3-1	-	few	TGTGCCAGCAGCCATACCCCCGGGAGTAGCGGACAAGAGACCCAGTACTTC	CASSHTPGSSGQETQYF
TRBJ2-7	TRBV28	TRBD1	many	TGTGCCAGCAGAGACCGGGACAGGGATTTCGAGCAGTACTTC	CASRDRDRDFEQYF
TRBJ2-3	TRBV6-2/TRBV6-3	-	-	TGTGCCAGCAGTTACGGTGTAGTGCCCACAGATACGCAGTATTTT	CASSYGVVPTDTQYF
TRBJ2-5	TRBV3-1	-	-	TGTGCCAGCAGCCAAGGACCGGACCGTCGTGAGACCCAGTACTTC	CASSQGPDRRETQYF
TRBJ2-2	TRBV2	-	many	TGTGCCAGCAGTGAAGTAAGACTGACGAACACCGGGGAGCTGTTTTTT	CASSEVRLTNTGELFF
TRBJ2-7	TRBV28	TRBD1	few	TGTGCCAGCACCTCGACAGGGGGCATTTACGAGCAGTACTTC	CASTSTGGIYEQYF
TRBJ2-6	TRBV4-3	-	-	TGCGCCAGCAGCCAAGATCTCGTGGGGTCTGGGGCCAACGTCCTGACTTTC	CASSQDLVGSGANVLTF
TRBJ2-7	TRBV12-5	-	few	TGTGCTTGCCCGGGAAGTAGCGGCCATCACTACGAGCAGTACTTC	CACPGSSGHHYEQYF
TRBJ1-2	TRBV2	TRBD1	-	TGTGCCGGGTCCCGGGACAGGGGTGGAAACTATGGCTACACCTTC	CAGSRDRGGNYGYTF
TRBJ2-7	TRBV10-3	TRBD1	many	TGTGCCATCAGTGAGATAGACAGGGGGCCCAACGAGCAGTACTTC	CAISEIDRGPNEQYF
TRBJ2-2	TRBV20-1	-	few	TGCAGTGCTAAGGGACTGCTGAACACCGGGGAGCTGTTTTTT	CSAKGLLNTGELFF
TRBJ2-1	TRBV24-1	-	-	TGTGCCACCAGTGATTCCGACGGACAGTTGCTCAATGAGCAGTTCTTC	CATSDSDGQLLNEQFF
TRBJ2-7	TRBV20-1	-	-	TGCAGTGCTAGAAGGGGGGCGGGAGCAGGGGACTACGAGCAGTACTTC	CSARRGAGAGDYEQYF
TRBJ2-6	TRBV28	-	many	TGTGCCAGCAGTAGACGCTCTGGGGCCAACGTCCTGACTTTC	CASSRRSGANVLTF
TRBJ2-3	TRBV20-1	-	-	TGCAGTGCTAGATCTTTTGGGCGGGACCTTTTAGATACGCAGTATTTT	CSARSFGRDLLDTQYF
TRBJ2-2	TRBV7-7	TRBD1	-	TGTGCTAGCAGCCCCCTCCTAGGGACAGGGAATACCGGGGAGCTGTTTTTT	CASSPLLGTGNTGELFF
TRBJ2-1	TRBV6-5	TRBD2	-	TGTGCCAGCAGTTATTCGCGGGGGGCCACCGAGCAGTTCTTC	CASSYSRGATEQFF
TRBJ2-7	TRBV7-9	-	-	TGTGCCAGCAGCTTAGGCGGGGGCAGGGCCTACGAGCAGTACTTC	CASSLGGGRAYEQYF
TRBJ2-3	TRBV12-3/TRBV12-4	-	-	TGTGCCAGCAGTTTTGGGGACCGAGACACAGATACGCAGTATTTT	CASSFGDRDTDTQYF
TRBJ1-2	TRBV20-1	-	-	TGCAGTGTTCACCACCCCGACGGAGACTATGGCTACACCTTC	CSVHHPDGDYGYTF
TRBJ2-2	TRBV11-2	-	-	TGTGCCACCACGGAGCGGGTGAACACCGGGGAGCTGTTTTTT	CATTERVNTGELFF
TRBJ1-1	TRBV6-1	TRBD1	-	TGTGCCAGCAGTCGAATACAGGGGGTATCGAACACTGAAGCTTTCTTT	CASSRIQGVSNTEAFF
TRBJ2-1	TRBV11-2	TRBD2	-	TGTGCCAGCAGCTCACTAGCGGGAGAGAATGAGCAGTTCTTC	CASSSLAGENEQFF
TRBJ2-1	TRBV20-1	-	few	TGCAGTGCTTTTGGGGCCACCTATGAGCAGTTCTTC	CSAFGATYEQFF
TRBJ1-2	TRBV7-2	-	-	TGTGCCAGCAGCTTAGACGGGACTAACTATGGCTACACCTTC	CASSLDGTNYGYTF
TRBJ1-6	TRBV6-1	-	-	TGTGCCAGCAGTGAATTGGGCGGAAATTCACCCCTCCACTTT	CASSELGGNSPLHF
TRBJ2-7	TRBV21-1	-	-	TGTGCCAGCAGCAACGGTCTCTCTTACTACGAGCAGTACTTC	CASSNGLSYYEQYF
TRBJ2-3	TRBV7-2	TRBD2	few	TGTGCCAGCCGGTTAGCGGGAGGGCCTATTGATACGCAGTATTTT	CASRLAGGPIDTQYF
TRBJ2-1	TRBV4-1	TRBD2	-	TGCGCCAGCAGCCAAAGAAGCGGGAGGTACAATGAGCAGTTCTTC	CASSQRSGRYNEQFF
TRBJ2-3	TRBV11-2	-	-	TGTGCCAGCAGCTTATCCCAGTCCTTCGGGCGACGCACAGATACGCAGTATTTT	CASSLSQSFGRRTDTQYF
TRBJ1-3	TRBV19	-	-	TGTGCCAGTAGGACGACAGTTAATGGAAACACCATATATTTT	CASRTTVNGNTIYF
TRBJ1-1	TRBV28	-	-	TGTGCCAGCAGTTTAGACGGACGGCTGAACACTGAAGCTTTCTTT	CASSLDGRLNTEAFF
TRBJ2-1	TRBV4-2	TRBD2	-	TGTGCCAGCGGGATAGCGGGGGGGATCTACAATAAGCAGTTCTTC	CASGIAGGIYNKQFF
TRBJ2-7	TRBV5-6	-	-	TGTGCCAGCAGCATAAACGGGGCGGGCGAGCAGTACTTC	CASSINGAGEQYF